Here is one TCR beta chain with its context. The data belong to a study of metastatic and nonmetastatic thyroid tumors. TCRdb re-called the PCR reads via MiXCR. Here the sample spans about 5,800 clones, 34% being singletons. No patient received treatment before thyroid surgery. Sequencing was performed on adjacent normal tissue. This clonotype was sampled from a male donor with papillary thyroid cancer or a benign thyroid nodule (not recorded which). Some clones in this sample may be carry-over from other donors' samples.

The CDR3 DNA follows: TGTGCCAGCAGCCTCCAGGTTACGGACAGGGGCAATGAGCAGTTCTTC. As protein: CASSLQVTDRGNEQFF. The chain carries TRBV11-2 and TRBJ2-1; TRBD1 aligns across 9 bases. The V gene's germline CDR1 is SGHAT and CDR2 FQNNGV. CDR3 length equals 16 residues. V lost 5 bases to trimming and J lost 6 bases; unmatched junction nucleotides: 11.